What follows are 10 T cell receptor beta chains derived from one specimen sequenced in a study of OX40 agonist ivuxolimab in advanced cancers. Measured with immunoSEQ multiplex PCR; TCRdb has only the in-frame clones, and not every one. The sample carries about 42,000 clones, 81% recorded once. Sequenced here: CD4+ or CD8+ T cells sorted from blood, sampled in a trial of the OX40 agonist ivuxolimab. The receptors were gathered from an adult with an advanced solid tumor such as melanoma, head and neck, liver or kidney cancer.

The V and J genes are TRBV6-5 and TRBJ1-5; D is unclear. The CDR3 has 14 residues. Trimming took off 0 bases at V and 5 bases at J, with 8 bases between the two ends. Germline V gene lookup returns CDR1 MNHEY and CDR2 SVGAGI. In nucleotides, the CDR3 is TGTGCCAGCAGTTACTCGAGGTCAGATCAGCCCCAGCATTTT. As protein: CASSYSRSDQPQHF.

V gene TRBV10-2 combines with J gene TRBJ2-7, with D perhaps matching TRBD1 or TRBD2 (6 bases each). The germline V gene encodes CDR1 WSHSY and CDR2 SAAADI. The CDR3 totals 17 residues. V lost 0 bases and J lost 2, with 17 bases in between. This chain's CDR3 is CASSESRGRTETYEQYV. CDR3 in DNA: TGCGCCAGCAGTGAGTCGCGGGGCCGGACAGAGACCTACGAGCAGTACGTC.

The CDR3 DNA follows: TGTGCCAGCCAACAGGCGGGGGAGACCCAGTACTTC. Encoded protein: CASQQAGETQYF. V and J are TRBV2 and TRBJ2-5; D perhaps matches TRBD2 (6 bases). This CDR3 is 12 amino acids long. Trimming removed 8 bases from V and 5 bases from J, with 12 bases in between. Germline CDR1 SNHLY, CDR2 FYNNEI.

This rearrangement joins TRBV19 to TRBJ2-1, with a possible D match to TRBD2 (5 bases). There are 14 residues in the CDR3. V was cut by 3 bases and J by 9 bases, with 15 bases left in between. CDR1 and CDR2 (germline): LNHDA, SQIVND (reference sequence). The CDR3: CASSILDFAGEQFF. CDR3 coding DNA: TGTGCCAGTAGTATTCTGGACTTCGCCGGTGAGCAGTTCTTC.

The chain has TRBV4-2 and TRBJ1-2, with D possibly TRBD1 on 6 matching bases. Germline CDR1 reads LGHNA; CDR2 reads YNFKEQ. The CDR3 runs to 14 residues. V was clipped by 0 bases and J by 6 bases, with 11 bases between them. CDR3 sequence (DNA): TGTGCCAGCAGCCAAGATCCAGGGGTCGATGGCTACACCTTC. This sequence encodes CASSQDPGVDGYTF.

The chain has TRBV7-2 and TRBJ1-2; D is undetermined. This CDR3 has 15 residues. Germline values: CDR1 SGHTA, CDR2 FQGNSA. V gave up 1 base and J gave up 8 bases, with 17 bases separating them. The DNA of the CDR3 is TGTGCCAGCAGCTTAGGCGGGAGCCCGAATTACGGCTACACCTTC. Residues: CASSLGGSPNYGYTF.

The chain has TRBV7-6 and TRBJ1-4; no definite D call. This CDR3 region has 16 residues. From germline, CDR1 is SGHVS and CDR2 FNYEAQ. The ends were cut back, 4 bases at V and 4 bases at J, with 16 bases in the middle. CDR3 in amino acids: CASSSLGEGSNEKLFF. CDR3 DNA sequence: TGTGCCAGCAGCTCCCTTGGGGAAGGGAGTAATGAAAAACTGTTTTTT.

The genes are TRBV5-4 and TRBJ2-1, with D perhaps matching TRBD1 (5 bases). V lost 3 bases and J 3 bases, leaving 13 bases between the germline ends. Germline-derived CDR1 and CDR2 are SGHNT and YYREEE (reference sequence). The CDR3 is 15 residues long. The CDR3, as DNA: TGTGCCAGCAGCTCCCTGGCTAGGGGCTACAATGAGCAGTTCTTC. Translating it yields CASSSLARGYNEQFF.

The chain links TRBV5-1 to TRBJ2-5, with D uncertain. Germline V CDR1 and CDR2: SGHRS, YFSETQ. Trimming took 0 bases from V and 2 from J, leaving 8 bases between them. CDR3 length: 14 residues. The CDR3 DNA follows: TGCGCCAGCAGCTTGGGTATGGGTCAAGAGACCCAGTACTTC. This translates into CASSLGMGQETQYF.

V is TRBV6-1 and J is TRBJ1-2; D gene unclear. V was pared by 4 bases and J by 1 base, with 13 bases between. The CDR3 totals 15 residues. Per the germline V gene, CDR1 is MNHNS and CDR2 is SASEGT. Here the CDR3 reads CASSGRGRSNYGYTF. The CDR3 DNA reads TGTGCCAGCAGTGGGAGAGGTAGGAGTAACTATGGCTACACCTTC.